A selection of T cell receptor beta chains follows, all from one sample in a study of OX40 agonist ivuxolimab in advanced cancers. The repertoire was sequenced with immunoSEQ multiplex PCR; TCRdb's copy has only in-frame clones and lacks some. Of roughly 28,000 clones listed, approximately 90% are singletons. The sample consisted of CD4+ or CD8+ T cells sorted from blood, taken in a trial of the OX40 agonist ivuxolimab. These receptors were taken from an adult with an advanced solid tumor such as melanoma, head and neck, liver or kidney cancer. Both conserved end residues are part of each CDR3. D genes are given only for firm matches. Only some rows state a clone size, as once, few, many or a class for expanded clones.

>TRBJ2-3|.|.|TRBV2
TGTGCCAGCGGGACTGAGACAGATACGCAGTATTTT
CASGTETDTQYF
>TRBJ2-1|.|TRBD2|TRBV7-9
TGTGCCAGCAGCGGTGACCCTGGCGGGAGGACAGAAAATGAGCAGTTCTTC
CASSGDPGGRTENEQFF
>TRBJ2-5|.|TRBD1|TRBV9
TGTGCCAGCAGCGTAGCGACAGGGATTGAGACCCAGTACTTC
CASSVATGIETQYF
>TRBJ2-7|.|TRBD1|TRBV11-2
TGTGCCAGCCTGACAGGGTCCTACGAGCAGTACTTC
CASLTGSYEQYF
>TRBJ1-2|.|.|TRBV27
TGTGCCAGCAGTTTTGGACAGACCTATGGCTACACCTTC
CASSFGQTYGYTF
>TRBJ1-2|.|.|TRBV27
TGTGCCAGCAGTTTATCCGGCCGAGTTATTTACTATGGCTACACCTTC
CASSLSGRVIYYGYTF
>TRBJ1-3|.|.|TRBV7-9
TGTGCCAGCAGCTTTCGGAGTACTGGAAACACCATATATTTT
CASSFRSTGNTIYF
>TRBJ1-2|.|.|TRBV7-6
TGTGCCAGCAGCTTAGCGACCCAGCCCGGGTACTATGGCTACACCTTC
CASSLATQPGYYGYTF
>TRBJ2-2|once|.|TRBV6-5
TGTGCCAGCAGTTACCTCGGACACGTGAACACCGGGGAGCTGTTTTTT
CASSYLGHVNTGELFF
>TRBJ2-3|.|TRBD2|TRBV9
TGTGCCAGCAGCCCTGGGGGGGATTCAGATACGCAGTATTTT
CASSPGGDSDTQYF
>TRBJ1-2|.|TRBD1|TRBV5-6
TGTGCCAGCAGCGGAACTTGGGGACAGGGGTATGTTGGCTACACCTTC
CASSGTWGQGYVGYTF
>TRBJ1-5|.|.|TRBV7-8
TGTGCCAGCAGCTTAGCTACGTCATACCCAAGCAATCAGCCCCAGCATTTT
CASSLATSYPSNQPQHF
>TRBJ2-7|.|.|TRBV9
TGTGCCAGCACCGAATCCGTCGGTTCCTACGAGCAGTACTTC
CASTESVGSYEQYF
>TRBJ1-2|once|TRBD1|TRBV9
TGTGCCAGCAGCTTGGGACAGTCCTATGGCTACACCTTC
CASSLGQSYGYTF
>TRBJ1-1|.|.|TRBV9
TGTGCCAGCAGCGCAATGAAGGGTTTCTCTGAAGCTTTCTTT
CASSAMKGFSEAFF
>TRBJ1-2|.|.|TRBV9
TGTGCCAGCAGCGTAGTCGAGTCGGCCTATGGCTACACCTTC
CASSVVESAYGYTF
>TRBJ2-7|once|TRBD1|TRBV9
TGTGCCAGCAGCGCTGGGACAGGGAGGCCCTACGAGCAGTACTTC
CASSAGTGRPYEQYF
>TRBJ2-5|once|.|TRBV7-7
TGTGCCAGCAGCTTAGAGGGGGGCGGCGTTCAAGAGACCCAGTACTTC
CASSLEGGGVQETQYF
>TRBJ2-7|.|.|TRBV5-1
TGCGCCAGCAGCCAGGGACCAGGGGAGGTTTACGAGCAGTACTTC
CASSQGPGEVYEQYF
>TRBJ2-1|.|TRBD1|TRBV2
TGTGCCAGCAGTGAAGGCAGGGGGTATGAGCAGTTCTTC
CASSEGRGYEQFF
>TRBJ1-1|.|TRBD1|TRBV4-1
TGCGCCAGCAGCGAAAAGACAGGGACAAAGAACACTGAAGCTTTCTTT
CASSEKTGTKNTEAFF
>TRBJ2-4|.|TRBD2|TRBV10-2
TGCGCCAGCAGTGAGACCGGGGGGGCCAAAAACATTCAGTACTTC
CASSETGGAKNIQYF
>TRBJ2-1|.|TRBD2|TRBV5-4
TGTGCCAGCAGCTTGGGACGGGGGGGAGTTTACCGTAATTCCTACAATGAGCAGTTCTTC
CASSLGRGGVYRNSYNEQFF
>TRBJ1-1|.|.|TRBV7-9
TGTGCCAGCAGCTTAGACCGATACAGGAACACTGAAGCTTTCTTT
CASSLDRYRNTEAFF
>TRBJ2-3|.|TRBD2|TRBV9
TGTGCCAGCAGCCCTGAGGGTAGCGGGGCCTTAGCGAATACGCAGTATTTT
CASSPEGSGALANTQYF
>TRBJ1-4|.|.|TRBV28
TGTGCCAGCAGCCCTTTAGGGGAGGGTTGGGGCGAAAAACTGTTTTTT
CASSPLGEGWGEKLFF
>TRBJ1-1|.|.|TRBV7-6
TGTGCCAGCAGCTTAGGGACAGAAACAGCTGAAGCTTTCTTT
CASSLGTETAEAFF
>TRBJ2-3|once|TRBD2|TRBV6-5
TGTGCCAGCAGTTACTCGACTAGCGGGGGGGGCGATACGCAGTATTTT
CASSYSTSGGGDTQYF
>TRBJ2-1|.|TRBD2|TRBV9
TGTGCCAGCAGCGCGGGACGCGGGAGTTCCTACAATGAGCAGTTCTTC
CASSAGRGSSYNEQFF
>TRBJ2-7|.|.|TRBV7-9
TGTGCCAGCAGCTTAGCAGGAGAAGTCCTAGGGGACGAGCAGTACTTC
CASSLAGEVLGDEQYF
>TRBJ2-5|.|TRBD1|TRBV27
TGTGCCAGCAGTTTAGAGCGACAGGGGCAGACCCAGTACTTC
CASSLERQGQTQYF
>TRBJ2-7|.|.|TRBV4-1
TGCGCCAGCAGCCACGTGGGGAGCAGGTACCCCTACGAGCAGTACTTC
CASSHVGSRYPYEQYF
>TRBJ1-1|.|.|TRBV7-9
TGTGCCAGCAGCTTAGGTTCCCTAAGGGGAGAAGCTTTCTTT
CASSLGSLRGEAFF
>TRBJ2-7|.|.|TRBV5-6
TGTGCCAGCAGCTTTCGGGTTAGCTCCTACGAGCAGTACTTC
CASSFRVSSYEQYF
>TRBJ2-3|.|.|TRBV28
TGTGCCAGCCGGCAGGGGTTTTTTAACACAGATACGCAGTATTTT
CASRQGFFNTDTQYF
>TRBJ2-1|few|.|TRBV7-9
TGTGCCAGCAGCTCCTCGGATGGCAGCTCCTACAATGAGCAGTTCTTC
CASSSSDGSSYNEQFF
>TRBJ2-1|.|TRBD2|TRBV14
TGTGCCAGCAGCCAAACTAGCGGACGCTCCTACAATGAGCAGTTCTTC
CASSQTSGRSYNEQFF
>TRBJ1-6|.|.|TRBV14
TGTGCCAGCAGCCAATATACAGATTCACCCCTCCACTTT
CASSQYTDSPLHF
>TRBJ2-5|.|TRBD1|TRBV5-6
TGTGCCAGCAGAGGGGGCGGAGAGACCCAGTACTTC
CASRGGGETQYF
>TRBJ2-1|.|.|TRBV27
TGTGCCAGCAGTCCGTTGGTTAGCGCCTACAATGAGCAGTTCTTC
CASSPLVSAYNEQFF
>TRBJ1-2|.|.|TRBV29-1
TGCAGCGTTGAAACAGGAAACTATGGCTACACCTTC
CSVETGNYGYTF
>TRBJ2-3|.|.|TRBV7-9
TGTGCCAGCGGGTGGGGAGATACGCAGTATTTT
CASGWGDTQYF
>TRBJ1-4|.|TRBD1|TRBV4-2
TGTGCCAGCAGCCAGCCGGGACAGGGGGCGCGAAATGAAAAACTGTTTTTT
CASSQPGQGARNEKLFF
>TRBJ2-7|.|.|TRBV6-5
TGTGCCAGCAGTTTCCTCAGGAACCCGATCTACGAGCAGTACTTC
CASSFLRNPIYEQYF
>TRBJ2-7|.|TRBD1|TRBV10-3
TGTGCCGCTGGGACAGGGGCCTACGAGCAGTACTTC
CAAGTGAYEQYF
>TRBJ2-1|.|.|TRBV13
TGTGCCAGCAGCTTTAGCAATGAGCAGTTCTTC
CASSFSNEQFF